Reported below is one T cell receptor beta chain. The data derive from a study of blood T cell repertoires in COVID-19. Overall study: From the United States, Italy and Spain came samples of acute and convalescent COVID-19. In each case, the material was cDNA or gDNA derived from T cells, B-cell-depleted T cells, or PBMCs.

Losses at the gene ends were 6 bases for V and 7 bases for J; bases not matched to a gene: 11. Per the germline V gene, CDR1 is MRHNA and CDR2 is SNTAGT. CDR3 length: 15 amino acids. Per the original data handling: Estimated nucleated cell counts came from reference gene primer amplification. Sequenced by immunoSEQ multiplex PCR; TCRdb stores in-frame clones only, minus some. V, J and clone size are those of that table, while D and trimming were read from the DNA. This sample has 20,000 to 25,000 clones; nearly 75% occur once, and the top ten carry about a fifth. Sequencing used peripheral blood. The clonotype comes from a human donor in a cohort sampled during active or convalescent COVID-19. The chain uses TRBV6-4 and TRBJ2-1; 8 nucleotides match TRBD2. In nucleotides, the CDR3 is TGTGCCAGCAGCCTCGGCGGGAGGACCGGAAATGAGCAGTTCTTC. Translated, it gives CASSLGGRTGNEQFF.